The 6 T cell receptor beta chains presented below share a single source sample, sequenced in a study of patients and donors after allogeneic stem cell transplantation. TCRdb used MiXCR to reprocess the RT-PCR reads, holding one entry per CDR3 protein. The table records a few hundred thousand distinct CDR3 sequences, roughly 13% of them present only once. Sequenced material: blood, either unsorted or a sorted T cell fraction (not recorded which). These receptors all come from a human donor who was either an allogeneic HSCT recipient or a stem cell or donor lymphocyte infusion donor (not recorded which). It is not recorded whose cells these are; they may come from a transplant donor.

This clonotype was counted a few times. The chain combines TRBV6-5 with TRBJ2-5; a weak D match, TRBD2 (7 bases). Germline CDR1 and CDR2: MNHEY and SVGAGI. V dropped 4 bases and J dropped 6 bases, with 15 bases sitting between them. The CDR3 runs to 14 residues. The CDR3 sequence: CASSWGGGVKTQYF. The CDR3 nucleotides read TGTGCCAGCAGTTGGGGCGGGGGCGTCAAGACCCAGTACTTC.

CDR3 sequence (DNA): TGTGCCAGCAGCCCGTCAGGACTAGCGGCATTCAATGAGCAGTTCTTC. It encodes CASSPSGLAAFNEQFF. This chain joins TRBV3-1 and TRBJ2-1; 10 nucleotides match TRBD2. The trim removed 4 bases at V and 6 bases at J, leaving 9 bases unmatched. The CDR3 runs 16 residues. In germline, CDR1 is LGHDT, CDR2 YNNKEL (reference sequence).

CDR3: CASRGGAGPHGQPQHF. CDR3 nucleotide sequence: TGTGCCAGCAGGGGGGGGGCGGGTCCCCATGGGCAGCCCCAGCATTTT. The genes are TRBV12-3 or TRBV12-4 and TRBJ1-5, with D possibly matching TRBD1 (6 bases). The V end was cut by 6 bases, the J end by 7 bases, with 22 bases between. The CDR3 consists of 16 residues.

The sample holds many counts of this clonotype. This chain uses TRBV20-1 with TRBJ2-6, with 8 bases aligning to TRBD1. The CDR3 consists of 17 residues. Per the germline V gene, CDR1 is DFQATT and CDR2 is SNEGSKA (reference sequence). The V segment lost 2 bases and the J segment 0 bases; nucleotides outside the gene matches: 6. The CDR3 is CSARPQGANSGANVLTF. The CDR3 DNA is TGCAGTGCTAGACCCCAGGGGGCCAACTCTGGGGCCAACGTCCTGACTTTC.

The V and J genes are TRBV11-3 and TRBJ2-4; the match to TRBD1 covers 8 bases. V was clipped by 6 bases and J by 3 bases; unmatched bases: 10. Germline V lookup: CDR1 SGHNT, CDR2 YENEEA. The CDR3 has 16 amino acids. Here the CDR3 reads CASRVGGTGGKNIQYF. Here the CDR3 DNA reads TGTGCCAGCAGAGTTGGGGGAACAGGGGGCAAAAACATTCAGTACTTC.

This clonotype occurred many times. The chain couples TRBV21-1 to TRBJ1-5; TRBD1 is the table's D call, not checked against the DNA. TRBV21-1 has pseudogene status. The CDR3 runs to 18 residues. This CDR3 reads CASSKKFQGTAFGQPQHF. The CDR3 DNA reads as TGTGCCAGCAGCAAAAAATTCCAAGGGACAGCGTTTGGTCAGCCCCAGCATTTT.